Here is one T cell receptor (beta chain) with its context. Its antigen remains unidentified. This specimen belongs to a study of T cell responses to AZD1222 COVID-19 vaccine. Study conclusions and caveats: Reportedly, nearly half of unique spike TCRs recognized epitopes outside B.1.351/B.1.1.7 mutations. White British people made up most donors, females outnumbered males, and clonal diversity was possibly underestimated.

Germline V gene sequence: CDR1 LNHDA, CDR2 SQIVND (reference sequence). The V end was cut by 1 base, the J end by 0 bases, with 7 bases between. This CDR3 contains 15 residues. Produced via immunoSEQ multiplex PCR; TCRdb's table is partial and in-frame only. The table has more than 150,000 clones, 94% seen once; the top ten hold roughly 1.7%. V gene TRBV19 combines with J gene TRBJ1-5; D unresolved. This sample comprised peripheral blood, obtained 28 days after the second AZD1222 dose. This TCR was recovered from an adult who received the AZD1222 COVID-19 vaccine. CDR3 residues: CASSIGSLSNQPQHF. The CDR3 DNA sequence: TGTGCCAGTAGTATAGGCAGCCTTAGCAATCAGCCCCAGCATTTT.